The clone carrying this T cell receptor (beta chain) was seen a few times. Antigen unknown. The record originates from a study of siplizumab effects on memory and regulatory T cells. TCR templates, 75,000 to 100,000 per sample, were assayed. Profiled with immunoSEQ multiplex PCR; TCRdb holds only in-frame clones, not every one. The profile shows approximately 82,000 clones, approximately 86% of them singletons. Findings and caveats of the study: Memory cells seemed less diverse than naive T cells, which also seemed major contributors to the alloresponse. Siplizumab significantly brought down the alloreactive sequences that trace back to unstimulated CD4+ memory cells. Siplizumab cultures yielded proliferating Tregs whose suppressive function was not confirmed.

There are 14 residues in the CDR3. Trimming stripped 4 bases from V and 2 bases from J, with 10 bases between. Germline V gives CDR1 WNHNN, CDR2 SYGVQD (reference sequence). This TCR was sampled from a human donor in good health. The rearrangement joins TRBV10-1 to TRBJ2-3; possibly TRBD1 or TRBD2 for D (5 bases each). Sequenced material: Tregs sorted from blood. CDR3 protein: CASSALGTTDTQYF. DNA for the CDR3: TGCGCCAGCAGTGCCCTAGGGACCACAGATACGCAGTATTTT.